These 8 T cell receptor beta chains originate from one sample sequenced in a study of blood T cell repertoires in COVID-19 (dated by TCRdb to the early 2020s). The method behind the library was the immunoSEQ multiplex PCR assay. This is the immuneACCESS table as TCRdb keeps it, with only in-frame sequences that have V and J called. A part of the clones is gone; compared with another copy, unresolved V genes explain less than half, and the rest is unexplained. The sample records about 350,000 clones, approximately 89% of which are singletons. Jointly, the top ten make up over 3.5% of the sample. The sequencing input was peripheral blood. These receptors originate from a woman aged 55-69 years with COVID-19, enrolled during active disease.

The genes are TRBV9 and TRBJ2-7; TRBD1 agrees at 7 bases. V trimming: 2 bases; J trimming: 0 bases; junction bases outside the gene matches: 5. CDR1 and CDR2 from the germline V gene are SGDLS and YYNGEE. CDR3 length equals 15 residues. The chain's CDR3 is CASSVSGQPSYEQYF. CDR3 DNA: TGTGCCAGCAGCGTGTCGGGACAGCCCTCCTACGAGCAGTACTTC.

V usage is TRBV5-1 and J usage is TRBJ2-1, with 7 bases fitting TRBD2. Per germline, CDR1 SGHRS and CDR2 YFSETQ. The CDR3 length is 15 residues. The trim removed 4 bases at V and 0 bases at J, leaving 4 bases unmatched. The CDR3 region is CASSGGGSSYNEQFF. The DNA of the CDR3 is TGCGCCAGCAGCGGCGGGGGTAGCTCCTACAATGAGCAGTTCTTC.

The chain is built from TRBV9 and TRBJ1-1; the D is unclear. This CDR3 has 13 residues. Germline V gene lookup returns CDR1 SGDLS and CDR2 YYNGEE. V was clipped by 0 bases and J by 5 bases, with 8 bases between them. The CDR3 DNA reads as TGTGCCAGCAGCGTAGGATCGGGTACTGAAGCTTTCTTT. Its protein product is CASSVGSGTEAFF. The full variable domain, completed using reference TRBV9 and TRBJ1-1, is DSGVTQTPKHLITATGQRVTLRCSPRSGDLSVYWYQQSLDQGLQFLIQYYNGEERAKGNILERFSAQQFPDLHSELNLSSLELGDSALYFCASSVGSGTEAFFGQGTRLTVV.

The rearrangement uses TRBV5-8 and TRBJ1-5; TRBD1 aligns across 9 bases. This CDR3 contains 14 residues. CDR1 and CDR2 (germline): SGHTS, YDEGEE. Trimming removed 4 bases from V and 6 bases from J; junction bases left unmatched: 5. The CDR3 DNA is TGTGCCAGCAGCCTGGACAGGGGAGGTCAGCCCCAGCATTTT. This sequence encodes CASSLDRGGQPQHF.

J is TRBJ1-1 and V is TRBV6-5; unclear D gene. V lost 7 bases, J lost 1 base, and 13 bases lay in between. The CDR3 is made up of 14 amino acids. The germline V gene encodes CDR1 MNHEY and CDR2 SVGAGI. The DNA of the CDR3 is TGTGCCAGCATCCCGACACCTTCGAACACTGAAGCTTTCTTT. Amino acid sequence: CASIPTPSNTEAFF.

The V and J genes are TRBV10-3 and TRBJ1-3; no firm D call. Germline V lookup: CDR1 ENHRY, CDR2 SYGVKD. The V gene lost 11 bases and the J gene lost 0 bases, with 14 bases spanning the gap. The CDR3 has 14 residues. The CDR3 spells CAVLPSSSGNTIYF. Here the CDR3 DNA reads TGTGCCGTTCTCCCGTCCAGCTCTGGAAACACCATATATTTT.

This chain joins TRBV6-5 and TRBJ2-4; TRBD1 matches at 9 bases. The CDR3 is made up of 16 amino acids. Per the germline V gene, CDR1 is MNHEY and CDR2 is SVGAGI. V shed 2 bases and J 11 bases; nucleotides not matched to a gene: 13. The CDR3 DNA sequence: TGTGCCAGCAGTTACGCGCCACAGGGGGCCCAGAAAGTTCAGTACTTC. Encoded protein: CASSYAPQGAQKVQYF.

The J gene is TRBJ1-3, the V gene TRBV9; 10 bases agree with TRBD1. V shed 3 bases and J 3 bases; nucleotides not matched to a gene: 3. This CDR3 region has 15 residues. Germline CDR1 SGDLS, CDR2 YYNGEE. CDR3 residues: CASSGDRGYGNTIYF. The CDR3 nucleotides read TGTGCCAGCAGCGGGGACAGGGGTTATGGAAACACCATATATTTT.